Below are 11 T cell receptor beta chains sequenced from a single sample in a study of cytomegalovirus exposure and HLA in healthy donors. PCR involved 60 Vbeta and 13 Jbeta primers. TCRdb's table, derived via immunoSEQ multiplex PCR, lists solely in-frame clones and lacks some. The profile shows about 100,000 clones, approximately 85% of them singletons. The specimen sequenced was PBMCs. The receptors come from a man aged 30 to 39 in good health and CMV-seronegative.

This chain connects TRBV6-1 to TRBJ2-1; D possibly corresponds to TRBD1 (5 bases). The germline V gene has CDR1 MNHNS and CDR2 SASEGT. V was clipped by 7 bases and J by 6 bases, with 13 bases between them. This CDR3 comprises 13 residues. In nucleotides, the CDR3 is TGTGCCAGCAATGGACACCGGCGCAATGAGCAGTTCTTC. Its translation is CASNGHRRNEQFF.

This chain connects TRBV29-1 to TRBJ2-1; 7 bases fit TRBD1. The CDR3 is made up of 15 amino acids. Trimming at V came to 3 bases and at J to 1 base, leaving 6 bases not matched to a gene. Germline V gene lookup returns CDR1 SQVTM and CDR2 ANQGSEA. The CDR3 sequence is CSVDRGRKSYNEQFF. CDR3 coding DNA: TGCAGCGTTGATAGGGGGCGGAAATCCTACAATGAGCAGTTCTTC.

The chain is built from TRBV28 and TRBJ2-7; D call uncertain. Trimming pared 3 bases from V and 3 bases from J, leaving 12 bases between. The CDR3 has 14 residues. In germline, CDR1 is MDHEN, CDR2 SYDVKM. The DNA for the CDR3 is TGTGCCAGCAGTTTCTCGCGGCTGGTCTACGAGCAGTACTTC. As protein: CASSFSRLVYEQYF.

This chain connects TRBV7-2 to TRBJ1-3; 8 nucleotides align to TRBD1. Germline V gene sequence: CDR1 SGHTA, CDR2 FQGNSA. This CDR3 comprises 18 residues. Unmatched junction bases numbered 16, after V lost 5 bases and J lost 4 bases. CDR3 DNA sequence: TGTGCCAGCAGCCCCCGGGCCCCAGACAGGGGAATGGGAAACACCATATATTTT. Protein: CASSPRAPDRGMGNTIYF.

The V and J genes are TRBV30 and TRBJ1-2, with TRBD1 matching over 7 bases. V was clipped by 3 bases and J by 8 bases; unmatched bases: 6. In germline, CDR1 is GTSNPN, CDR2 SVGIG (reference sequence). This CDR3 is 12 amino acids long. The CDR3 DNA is TGTGCCTGGAGGTTGGCAGGGGGAGGCTACACCTTC. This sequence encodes CAWRLAGGGYTF. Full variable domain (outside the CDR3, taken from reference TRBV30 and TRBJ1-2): SQTIHQWPATLVQPVGSPLSLECTVEGTSNPNLYWYRQAAGRGLQLLFYSVGIGQISSEVPQNLSASRPQDRQFILSSKKLLLSDSGFYLCAWRLAGGGYTFGSGTRLTVV.

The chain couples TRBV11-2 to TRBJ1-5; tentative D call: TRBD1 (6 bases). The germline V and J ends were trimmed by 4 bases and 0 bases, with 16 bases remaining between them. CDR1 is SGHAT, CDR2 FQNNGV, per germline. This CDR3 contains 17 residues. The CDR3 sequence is CASSSLTGRNSNQPQHF. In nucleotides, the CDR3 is TGTGCCAGCAGCTCCCTGACAGGACGTAATAGCAATCAGCCCCAGCATTTT.

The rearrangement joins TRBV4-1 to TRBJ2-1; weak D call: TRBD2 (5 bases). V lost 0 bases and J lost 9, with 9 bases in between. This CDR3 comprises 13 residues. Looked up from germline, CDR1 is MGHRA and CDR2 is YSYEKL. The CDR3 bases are TGCGCCAGCAGCCAAGATCGCGGACTTGAGCAGTTCTTC. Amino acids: CASSQDRGLEQFF.

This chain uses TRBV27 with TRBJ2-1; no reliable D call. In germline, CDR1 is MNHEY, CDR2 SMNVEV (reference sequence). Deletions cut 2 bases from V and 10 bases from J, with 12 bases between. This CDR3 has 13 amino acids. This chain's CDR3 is CASSLRSGREQFF. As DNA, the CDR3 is TGTGCCAGCAGTTTACGATCAGGTAGGGAGCAGTTCTTC.

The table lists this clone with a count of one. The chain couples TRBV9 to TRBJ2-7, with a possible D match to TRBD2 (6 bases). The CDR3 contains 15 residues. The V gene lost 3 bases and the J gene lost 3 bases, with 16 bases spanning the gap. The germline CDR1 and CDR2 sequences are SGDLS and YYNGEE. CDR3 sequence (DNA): TGTGCCAGCAGCGCAAATCCGGGAGATTTCTACGAGCAGTACTTC. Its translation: CASSANPGDFYEQYF.

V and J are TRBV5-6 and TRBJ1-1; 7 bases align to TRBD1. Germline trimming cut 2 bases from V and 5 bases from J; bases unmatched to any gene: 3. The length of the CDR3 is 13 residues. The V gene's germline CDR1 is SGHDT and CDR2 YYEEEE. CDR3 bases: TGTGCCAGCAGCTTTACAGGGGAAACTGAAGCTTTCTTT. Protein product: CASSFTGETEAFF.

The CDR3, as DNA: TGTGCCGCGACAGAAGGTCCTAACTATGGCTACACCTTC. Its translation is CAATEGPNYGYTF. The J gene is TRBJ1-2, the V gene TRBV10-3; D possibly corresponds to TRBD1 (5 bases). V shed 11 bases and J shed 0 bases, with 13 bases lying between them. Germline CDR1 and CDR2: ENHRY and SYGVKD. The CDR3 loop spans 13 amino acids.